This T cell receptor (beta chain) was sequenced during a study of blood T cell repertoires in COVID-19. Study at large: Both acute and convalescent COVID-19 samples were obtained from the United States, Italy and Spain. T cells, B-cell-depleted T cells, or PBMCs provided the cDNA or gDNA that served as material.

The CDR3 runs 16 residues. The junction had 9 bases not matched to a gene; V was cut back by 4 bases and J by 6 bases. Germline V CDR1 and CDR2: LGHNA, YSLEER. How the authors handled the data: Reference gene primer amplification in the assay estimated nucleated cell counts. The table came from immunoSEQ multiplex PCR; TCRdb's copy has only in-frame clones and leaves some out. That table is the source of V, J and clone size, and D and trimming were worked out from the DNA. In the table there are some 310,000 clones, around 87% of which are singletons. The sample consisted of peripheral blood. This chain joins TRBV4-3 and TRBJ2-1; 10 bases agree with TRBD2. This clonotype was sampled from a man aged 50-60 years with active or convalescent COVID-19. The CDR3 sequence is CASSPISSGGGNEQFF. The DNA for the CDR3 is TGCGCCAGCAGCCCCATTTCCAGCGGGGGGGGCAATGAGCAGTTCTTC.